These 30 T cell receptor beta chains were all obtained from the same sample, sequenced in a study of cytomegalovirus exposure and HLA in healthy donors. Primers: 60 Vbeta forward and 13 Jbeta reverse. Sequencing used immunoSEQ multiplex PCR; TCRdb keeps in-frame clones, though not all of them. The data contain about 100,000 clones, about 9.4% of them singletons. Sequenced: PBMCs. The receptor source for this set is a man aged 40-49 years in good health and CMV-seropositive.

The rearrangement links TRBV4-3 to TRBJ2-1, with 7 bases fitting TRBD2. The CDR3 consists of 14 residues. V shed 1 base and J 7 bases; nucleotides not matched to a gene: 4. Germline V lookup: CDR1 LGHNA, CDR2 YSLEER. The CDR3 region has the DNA TGCGCCAGCAGCCAAGGGGATAGCGGGAATGAGCAGTTCTTC. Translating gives CASSQGDSGNEQFF.

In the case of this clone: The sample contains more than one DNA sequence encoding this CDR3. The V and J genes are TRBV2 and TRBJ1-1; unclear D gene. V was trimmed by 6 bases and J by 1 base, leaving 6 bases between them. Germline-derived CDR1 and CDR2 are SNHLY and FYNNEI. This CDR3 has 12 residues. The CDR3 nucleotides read TGTGCCAGCAGCGTCGGGAACACTGAAGCTTTCTTT. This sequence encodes CASSVGNTEAFF. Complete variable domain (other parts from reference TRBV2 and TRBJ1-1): EPEVTQTPSHQVTQMGQEVILRCVPISNHLYFYWYRQILGQKVEFLVSFYNNEISEKSEIFDDQFSVERPDGSNFTLKIRSTKLEDSAMYFCASSVGNTEAFFGQGTRLTVV.

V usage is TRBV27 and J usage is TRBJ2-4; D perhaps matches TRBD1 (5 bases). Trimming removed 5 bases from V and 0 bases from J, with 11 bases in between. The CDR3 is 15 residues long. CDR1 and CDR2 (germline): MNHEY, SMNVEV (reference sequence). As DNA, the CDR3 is TGTGCCAGCAGTCTCCACAGGAGAGCCAAAAACATTCAGTACTTC. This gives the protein CASSLHRRAKNIQYF.

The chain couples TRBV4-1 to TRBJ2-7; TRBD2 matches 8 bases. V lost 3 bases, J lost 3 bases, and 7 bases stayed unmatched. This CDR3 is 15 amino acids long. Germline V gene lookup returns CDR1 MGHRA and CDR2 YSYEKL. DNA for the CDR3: TGCGCCAGCAGCCACTTAGCGGGACCACGCTACGAGCAGTACTTC. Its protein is CASSHLAGPRYEQYF.

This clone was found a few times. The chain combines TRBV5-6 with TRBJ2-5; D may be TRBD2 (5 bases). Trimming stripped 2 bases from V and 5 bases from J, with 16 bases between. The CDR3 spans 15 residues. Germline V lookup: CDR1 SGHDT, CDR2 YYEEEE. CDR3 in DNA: TGTGCCAGCAGCTTCCGAGGGCGTGGGGTGGAGACCCAGTACTTC. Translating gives CASSFRGRGVETQYF.

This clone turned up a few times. CDR3: CASRSQTAGGDTQYF. The CDR3 DNA reads as TGTGCCAGCAGATCCCAAACAGCGGGCGGGGATACGCAGTATTTT. V is TRBV6-5 and J is TRBJ2-3; perhaps TRBD2 as D (6 bases). Germline lookup yields CDR1 MNHEY and CDR2 SVGAGI. The CDR3 runs to 15 residues. Trimming took off 6 bases at V and 6 bases at J, with 19 bases between the two ends.

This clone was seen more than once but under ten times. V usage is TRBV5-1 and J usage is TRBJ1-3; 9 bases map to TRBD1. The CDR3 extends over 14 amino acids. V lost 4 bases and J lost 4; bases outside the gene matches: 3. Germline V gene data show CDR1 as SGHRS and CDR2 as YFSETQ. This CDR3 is CASSPGQGGNTIYF. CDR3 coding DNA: TGCGCCAGCAGCCCCGGACAGGGGGGAAACACCATATATTTT. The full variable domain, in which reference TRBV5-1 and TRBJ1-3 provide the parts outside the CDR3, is KAGVTQTPRYLIKTRGQQVTLSCSPISGHRSVSWYQQTPGQGLQFLFEYFSETQRNKGNFPGRFSGRQFSNSRSEMNVSTLELGDSALYLCASSPGQGGNTIYFGEGSWLTVV.

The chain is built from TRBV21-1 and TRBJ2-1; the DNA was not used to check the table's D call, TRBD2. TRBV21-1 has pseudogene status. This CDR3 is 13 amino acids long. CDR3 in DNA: TGTGCCAGCAGCAAAGGAAGGAGAACTGAGCAGTTCTTC. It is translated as CASSKGRRTEQFF.

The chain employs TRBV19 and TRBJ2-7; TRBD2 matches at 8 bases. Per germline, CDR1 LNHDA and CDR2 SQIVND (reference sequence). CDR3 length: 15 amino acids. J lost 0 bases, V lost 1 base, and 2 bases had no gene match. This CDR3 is CASSIVLADSYEQYF. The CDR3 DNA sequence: TGTGCCAGTAGTATAGTACTAGCGGACTCCTACGAGCAGTACTTC.

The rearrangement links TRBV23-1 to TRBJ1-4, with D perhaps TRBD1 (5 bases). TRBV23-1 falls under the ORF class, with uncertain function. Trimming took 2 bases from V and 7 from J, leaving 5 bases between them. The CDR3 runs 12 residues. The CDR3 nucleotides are TGCGCCAGCAGTCAACAGGGTGAAAAACTGTTTTTT. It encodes CASSQQGEKLFF.

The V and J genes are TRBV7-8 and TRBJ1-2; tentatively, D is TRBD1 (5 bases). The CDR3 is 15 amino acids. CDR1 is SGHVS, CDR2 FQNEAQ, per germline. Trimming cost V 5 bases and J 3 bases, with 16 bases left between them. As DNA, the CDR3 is TGTGCCAGCAGCCCAAAACGGGGGATAGACTATGGCTACACCTTC. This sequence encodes CASSPKRGIDYGYTF.

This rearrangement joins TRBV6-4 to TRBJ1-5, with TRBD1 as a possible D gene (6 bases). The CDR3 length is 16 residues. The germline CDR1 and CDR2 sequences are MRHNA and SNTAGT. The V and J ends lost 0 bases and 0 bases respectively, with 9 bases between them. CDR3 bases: TGTGCCAGCAGTGACTCGGACAGCGATAGCAATCAGCCCCAGCATTTT. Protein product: CASSDSDSDSNQPQHF.

The CDR3 sequence: CASPDGSGPGELFF. The CDR3 DNA reads TGTGCCAGCCCGGACGGTTCAGGGCCCGGGGAGCTGTTTTTT. This chain connects TRBV11-2 to TRBJ2-2; TRBD1 might be the D (5 bases). Germline values: CDR1 SGHAT, CDR2 FQNNGV. V lost 8 bases, J lost 6 bases, and 16 bases lay in between. CDR3 length: 14 residues.

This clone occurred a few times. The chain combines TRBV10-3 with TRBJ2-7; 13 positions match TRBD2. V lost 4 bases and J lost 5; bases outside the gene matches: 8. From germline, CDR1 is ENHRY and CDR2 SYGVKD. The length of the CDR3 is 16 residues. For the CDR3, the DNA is TGTGCCATCAGTGGGACGACTAGCGGGAGGTTTAACGAGCAGTACTTC. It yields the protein CAISGTTSGRFNEQYF.

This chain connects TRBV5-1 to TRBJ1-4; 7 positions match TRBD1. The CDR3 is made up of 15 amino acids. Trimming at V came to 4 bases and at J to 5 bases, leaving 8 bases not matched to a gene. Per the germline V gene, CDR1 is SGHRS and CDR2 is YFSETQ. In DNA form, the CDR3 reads TGCGCCAGCAGCCAACAGACAGGGTCCAATGAAAAACTGTTTTTT. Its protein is CASSQQTGSNEKLFF.

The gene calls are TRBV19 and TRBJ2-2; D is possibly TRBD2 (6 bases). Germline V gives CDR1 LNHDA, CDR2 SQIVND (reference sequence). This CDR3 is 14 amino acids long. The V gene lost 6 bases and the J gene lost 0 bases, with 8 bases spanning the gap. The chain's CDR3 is CASRGLPNTGELFF. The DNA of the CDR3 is TGTGCCAGTAGGGGACTTCCGAACACCGGGGAGCTGTTTTTT.

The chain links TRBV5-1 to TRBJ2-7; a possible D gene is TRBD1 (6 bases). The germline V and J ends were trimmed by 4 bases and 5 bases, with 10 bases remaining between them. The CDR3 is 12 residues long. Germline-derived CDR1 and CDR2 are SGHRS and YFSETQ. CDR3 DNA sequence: TGCGCCAGCAGCCAGGGGTTCGACGAGCAGTACTTC. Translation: CASSQGFDEQYF.

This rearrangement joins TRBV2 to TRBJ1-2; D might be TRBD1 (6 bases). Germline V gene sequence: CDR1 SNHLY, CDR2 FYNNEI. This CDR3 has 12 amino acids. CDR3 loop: CVRVLGAKGYTF. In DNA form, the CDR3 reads TGTGTACGGGTATTGGGGGCCAAGGGCTACACCTTC.

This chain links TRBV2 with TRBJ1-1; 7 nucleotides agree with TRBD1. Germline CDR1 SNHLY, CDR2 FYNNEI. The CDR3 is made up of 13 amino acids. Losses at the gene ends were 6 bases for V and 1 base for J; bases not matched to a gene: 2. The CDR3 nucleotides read TGTGCCAGCAGGGGACAGCCGAACACTGAAGCTTTCTTT. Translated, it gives CASRGQPNTEAFF.

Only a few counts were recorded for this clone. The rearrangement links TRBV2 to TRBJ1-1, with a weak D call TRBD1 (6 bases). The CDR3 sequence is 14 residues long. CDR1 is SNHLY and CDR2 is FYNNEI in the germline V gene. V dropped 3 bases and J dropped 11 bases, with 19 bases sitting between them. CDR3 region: CASSDTGPGGEAFF. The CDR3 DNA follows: TGTGCCAGCAGTGACACTGGTCCGGGGGGCGAGGCTTTCTTT.

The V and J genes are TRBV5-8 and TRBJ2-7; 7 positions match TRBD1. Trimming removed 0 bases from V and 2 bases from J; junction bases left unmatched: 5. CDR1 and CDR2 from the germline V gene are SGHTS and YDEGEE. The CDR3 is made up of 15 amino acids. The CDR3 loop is CASSLEGQPTYEQYF. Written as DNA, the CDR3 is TGTGCCAGCAGCTTGGAGGGACAGCCAACCTACGAGCAGTACTTC.

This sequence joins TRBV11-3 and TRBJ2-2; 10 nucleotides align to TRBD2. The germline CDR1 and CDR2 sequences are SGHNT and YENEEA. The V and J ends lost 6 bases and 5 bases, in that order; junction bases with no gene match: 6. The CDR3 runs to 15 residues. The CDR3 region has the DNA TGTGCCAGCAGTGAGAGCGGGAGGGAAACCGGGGAGCTGTTTTTT. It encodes CASSESGRETGELFF.

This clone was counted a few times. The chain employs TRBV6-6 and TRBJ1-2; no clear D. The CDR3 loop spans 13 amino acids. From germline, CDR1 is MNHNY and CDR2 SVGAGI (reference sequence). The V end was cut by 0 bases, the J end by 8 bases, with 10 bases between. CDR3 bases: TGTGCCAGCAGTTACTCGAAACGAGAGGGCTACACCTTC. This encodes CASSYSKREGYTF.

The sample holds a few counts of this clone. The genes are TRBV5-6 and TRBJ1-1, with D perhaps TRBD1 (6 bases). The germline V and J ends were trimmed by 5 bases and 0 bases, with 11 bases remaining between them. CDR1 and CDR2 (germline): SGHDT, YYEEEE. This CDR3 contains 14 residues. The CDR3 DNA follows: TGTGCCAGCAGGATTCGACAGGTGAACACTGAAGCTTTCTTT. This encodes CASRIRQVNTEAFF.

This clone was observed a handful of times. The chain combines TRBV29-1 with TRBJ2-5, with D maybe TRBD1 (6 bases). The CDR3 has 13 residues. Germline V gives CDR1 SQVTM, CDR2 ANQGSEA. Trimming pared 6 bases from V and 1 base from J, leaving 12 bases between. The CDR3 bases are TGCAGCGTCAGACGGGACACCCAAGAGACCCAGTACTTC. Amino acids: CSVRRDTQETQYF.

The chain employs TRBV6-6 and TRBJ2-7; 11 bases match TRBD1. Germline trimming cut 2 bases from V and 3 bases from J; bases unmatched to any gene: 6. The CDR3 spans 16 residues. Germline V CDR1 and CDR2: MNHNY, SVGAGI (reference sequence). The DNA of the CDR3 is TGTGCCAGCAGTTACCCGGGACAGGGGGGTCGCTACGAGCAGTACTTC. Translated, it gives CASSYPGQGGRYEQYF.

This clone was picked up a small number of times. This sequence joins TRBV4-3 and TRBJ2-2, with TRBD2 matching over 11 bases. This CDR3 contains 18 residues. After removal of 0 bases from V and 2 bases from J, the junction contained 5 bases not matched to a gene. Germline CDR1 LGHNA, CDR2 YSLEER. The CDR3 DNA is TGCGCCAGCAGCCAAGAACCCGGGACTAGCGGTAACACCGGGGAGCTGTTTTTT. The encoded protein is CASSQEPGTSGNTGELFF.

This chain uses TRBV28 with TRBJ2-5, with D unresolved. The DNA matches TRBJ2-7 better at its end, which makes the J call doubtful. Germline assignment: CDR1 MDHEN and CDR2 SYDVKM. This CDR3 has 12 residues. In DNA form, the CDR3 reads TGTGCCAGCACCCAAAACCCGTACGAGCAGTACTTC. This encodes CASTQNPYEQYF.

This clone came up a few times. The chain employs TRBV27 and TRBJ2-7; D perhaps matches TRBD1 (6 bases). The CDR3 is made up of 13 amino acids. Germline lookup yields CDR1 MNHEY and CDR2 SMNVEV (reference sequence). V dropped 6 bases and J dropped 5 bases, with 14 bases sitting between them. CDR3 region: CASRSGQVNEQYF. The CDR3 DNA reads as TGTGCCAGCAGGTCGGGACAAGTAAACGAGCAGTACTTC.

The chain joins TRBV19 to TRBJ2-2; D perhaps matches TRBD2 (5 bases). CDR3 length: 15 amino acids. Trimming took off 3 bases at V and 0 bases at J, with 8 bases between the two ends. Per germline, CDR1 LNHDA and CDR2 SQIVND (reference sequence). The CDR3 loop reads CASSMRVTNTGELFF. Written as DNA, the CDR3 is TGTGCCAGTAGTATGCGGGTTACGAACACCGGGGAGCTGTTTTTT.